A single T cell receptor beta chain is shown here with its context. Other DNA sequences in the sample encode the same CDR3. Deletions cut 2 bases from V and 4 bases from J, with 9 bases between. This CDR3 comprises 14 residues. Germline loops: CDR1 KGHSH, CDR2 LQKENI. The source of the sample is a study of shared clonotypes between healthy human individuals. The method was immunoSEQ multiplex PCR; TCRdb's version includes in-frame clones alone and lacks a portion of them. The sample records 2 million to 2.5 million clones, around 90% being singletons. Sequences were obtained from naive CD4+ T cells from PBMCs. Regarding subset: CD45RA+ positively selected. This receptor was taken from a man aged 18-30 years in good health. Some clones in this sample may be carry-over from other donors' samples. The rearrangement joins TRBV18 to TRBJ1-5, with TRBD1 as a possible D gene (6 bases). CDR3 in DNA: TGTGCCAGCTCACCAACAGGGATAAATCAGCCCCAGCATTTT. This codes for CASSPTGINQPQHF.